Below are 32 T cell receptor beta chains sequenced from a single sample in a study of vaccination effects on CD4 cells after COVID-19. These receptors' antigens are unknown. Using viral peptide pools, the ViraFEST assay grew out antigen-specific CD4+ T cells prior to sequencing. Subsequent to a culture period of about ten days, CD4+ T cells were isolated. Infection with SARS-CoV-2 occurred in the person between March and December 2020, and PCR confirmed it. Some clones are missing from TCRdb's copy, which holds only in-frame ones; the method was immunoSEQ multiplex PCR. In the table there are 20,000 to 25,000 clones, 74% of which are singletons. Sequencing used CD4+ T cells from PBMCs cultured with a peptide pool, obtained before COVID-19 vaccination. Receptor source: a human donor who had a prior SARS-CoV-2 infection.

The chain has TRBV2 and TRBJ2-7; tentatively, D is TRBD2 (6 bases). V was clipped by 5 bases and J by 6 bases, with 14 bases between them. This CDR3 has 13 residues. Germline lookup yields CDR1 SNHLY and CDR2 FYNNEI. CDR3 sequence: CASSPGPRGEQYF. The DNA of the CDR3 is TGTGCCAGCAGTCCGGGACCGCGGGGCGAGCAGTACTTC. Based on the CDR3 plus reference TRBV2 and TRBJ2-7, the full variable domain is EPEVTQTPSHQVTQMGQEVILRCVPISNHLYFYWYRQILGQKVEFLVSFYNNEISEKSEIFDDQFSVERPDGSNFTLKIRSTKLEDSAMYFCASSPGPRGEQYFGPGTRLTVT.

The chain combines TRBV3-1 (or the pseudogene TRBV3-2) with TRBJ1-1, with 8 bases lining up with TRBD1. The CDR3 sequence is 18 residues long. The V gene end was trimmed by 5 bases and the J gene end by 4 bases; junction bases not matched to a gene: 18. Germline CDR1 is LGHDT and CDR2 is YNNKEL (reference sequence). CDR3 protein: CASSTLSRPGGKGTEAFF. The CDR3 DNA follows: TGTGCCAGCAGCACTTTATCCCGGCCAGGGGGCAAGGGCACTGAAGCTTTCTTT.

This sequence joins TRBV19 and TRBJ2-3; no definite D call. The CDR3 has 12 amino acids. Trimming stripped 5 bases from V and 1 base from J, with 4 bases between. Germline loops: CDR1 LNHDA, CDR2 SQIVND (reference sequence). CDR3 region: CASSRGTDTQYF. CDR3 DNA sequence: TGTGCCAGTAGTCGTGGCACAGATACGCAGTATTTT.

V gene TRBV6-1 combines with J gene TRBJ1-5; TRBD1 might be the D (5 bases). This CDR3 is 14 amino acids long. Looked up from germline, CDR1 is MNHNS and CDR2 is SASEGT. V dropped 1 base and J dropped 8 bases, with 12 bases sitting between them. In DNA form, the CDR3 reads TGTGCCAGCAGTGAAGGGGGGGGGATAAAGCCCCAGCATTTT. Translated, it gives CASSEGGGIKPQHF.

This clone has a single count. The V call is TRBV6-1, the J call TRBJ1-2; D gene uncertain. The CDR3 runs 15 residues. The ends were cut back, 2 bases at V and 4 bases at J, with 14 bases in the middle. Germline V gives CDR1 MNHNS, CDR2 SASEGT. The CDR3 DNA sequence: TGTGCCAGCAGTGAACGAGGCAGAGAAGGCTATGGCTACACCTTC. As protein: CASSERGREGYGYTF.

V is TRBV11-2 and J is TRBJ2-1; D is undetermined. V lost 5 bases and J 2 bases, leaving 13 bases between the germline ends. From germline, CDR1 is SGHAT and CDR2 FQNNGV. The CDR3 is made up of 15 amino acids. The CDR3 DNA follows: TGTGCCAGCAGCCAAACAGCGACTCCCTACAATGAGCAGTTCTTC. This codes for CASSQTATPYNEQFF.

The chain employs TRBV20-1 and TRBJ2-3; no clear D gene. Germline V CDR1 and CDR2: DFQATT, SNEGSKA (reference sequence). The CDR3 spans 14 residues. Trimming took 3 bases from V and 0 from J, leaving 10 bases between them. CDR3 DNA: TGCAGTGCTAGTCTGGACCCAAGCACAGATACGCAGTATTTT. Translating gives CSASLDPSTDTQYF.

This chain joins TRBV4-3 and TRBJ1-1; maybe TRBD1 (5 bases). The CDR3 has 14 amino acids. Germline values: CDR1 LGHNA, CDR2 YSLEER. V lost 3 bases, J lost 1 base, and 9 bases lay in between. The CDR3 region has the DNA TGCGCCAGCAGCCAGTTTACAGGGAACACTGAAGCTTTCTTT. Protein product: CASSQFTGNTEAFF.

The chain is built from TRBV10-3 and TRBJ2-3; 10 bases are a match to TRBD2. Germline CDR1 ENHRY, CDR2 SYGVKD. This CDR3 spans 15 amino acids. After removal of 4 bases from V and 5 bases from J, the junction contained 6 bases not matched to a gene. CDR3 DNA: TGTGCCATCAGTGTCTCCAGCGGGAGGGGAGATACGCAGTATTTT. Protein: CAISVSSGRGDTQYF.

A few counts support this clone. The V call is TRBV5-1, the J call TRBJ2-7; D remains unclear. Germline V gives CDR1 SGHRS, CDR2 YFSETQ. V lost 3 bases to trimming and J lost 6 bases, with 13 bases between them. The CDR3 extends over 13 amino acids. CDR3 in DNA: TGCGCCAGCAGCTACAATCCTGGCGGCGAGCAGTACTTC. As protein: CASSYNPGGEQYF.

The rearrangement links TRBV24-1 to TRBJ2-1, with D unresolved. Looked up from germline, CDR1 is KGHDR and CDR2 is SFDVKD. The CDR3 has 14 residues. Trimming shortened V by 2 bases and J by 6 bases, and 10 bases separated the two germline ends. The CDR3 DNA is TGTGCCACCAGTGATTCGCCCGGGCCCAATGAGCAGTTCTTC. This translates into CATSDSPGPNEQFF.

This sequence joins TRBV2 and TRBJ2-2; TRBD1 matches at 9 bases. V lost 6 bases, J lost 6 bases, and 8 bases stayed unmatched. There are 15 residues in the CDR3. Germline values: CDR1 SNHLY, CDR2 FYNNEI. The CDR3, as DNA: TGTGCCAGCAGGCCCGAGGACAGGGGCGCCGGGGAGCTGTTTTTT. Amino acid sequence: CASRPEDRGAGELFF.

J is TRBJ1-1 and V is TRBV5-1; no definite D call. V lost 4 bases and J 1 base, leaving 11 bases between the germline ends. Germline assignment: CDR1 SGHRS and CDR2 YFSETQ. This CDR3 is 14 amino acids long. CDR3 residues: CASSVKGQNTEAFF. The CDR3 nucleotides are TGCGCCAGCAGCGTAAAAGGCCAGAACACTGAAGCTTTCTTT.

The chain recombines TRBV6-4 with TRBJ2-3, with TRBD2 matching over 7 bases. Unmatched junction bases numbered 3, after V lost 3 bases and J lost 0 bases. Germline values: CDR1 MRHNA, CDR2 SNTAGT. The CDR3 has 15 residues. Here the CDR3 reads CASSEQAGSTDTQYF. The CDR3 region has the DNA TGTGCCAGCAGTGAGCAAGCGGGGAGCACAGATACGCAGTATTTT.

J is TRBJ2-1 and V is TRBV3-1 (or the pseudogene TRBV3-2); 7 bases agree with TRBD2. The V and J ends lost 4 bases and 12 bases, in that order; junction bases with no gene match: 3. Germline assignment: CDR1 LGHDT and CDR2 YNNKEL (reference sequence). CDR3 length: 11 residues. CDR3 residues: CASSRGLGQFF. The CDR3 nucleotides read TGTGCCAGCAGCCGAGGACTAGGGCAGTTCTTC.

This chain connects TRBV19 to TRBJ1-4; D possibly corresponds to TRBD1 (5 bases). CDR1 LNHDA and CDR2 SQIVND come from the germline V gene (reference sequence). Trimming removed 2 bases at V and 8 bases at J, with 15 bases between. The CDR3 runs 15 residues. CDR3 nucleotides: TGTGCCAGTAGTATATTAGGTCCAGGGATGGAAAAACTGTTTTTT. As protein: CASSILGPGMEKLFF.

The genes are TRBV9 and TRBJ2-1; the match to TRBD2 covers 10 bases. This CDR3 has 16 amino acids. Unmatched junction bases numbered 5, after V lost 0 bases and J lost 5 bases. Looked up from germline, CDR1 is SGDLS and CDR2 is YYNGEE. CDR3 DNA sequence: TGTGCCAGCAGCGTAGCTCCTAGCGGGGGAAACAATGAGCAGTTCTTC. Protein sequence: CASSVAPSGGNNEQFF.

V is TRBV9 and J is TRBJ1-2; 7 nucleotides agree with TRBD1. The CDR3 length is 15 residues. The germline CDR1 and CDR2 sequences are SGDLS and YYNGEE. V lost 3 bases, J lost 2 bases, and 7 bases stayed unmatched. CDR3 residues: CASSGRQGSNYGYTF. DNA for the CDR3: TGTGCCAGCAGCGGTCGACAGGGTTCGAACTATGGCTACACCTTC.

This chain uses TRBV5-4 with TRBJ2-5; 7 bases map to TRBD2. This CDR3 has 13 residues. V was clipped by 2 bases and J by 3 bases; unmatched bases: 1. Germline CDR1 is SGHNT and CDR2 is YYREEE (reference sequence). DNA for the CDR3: TGTGCCAGCAGCTTTGCGGGAGAAGAGACCCAGTACTTC. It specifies CASSFAGEETQYF.

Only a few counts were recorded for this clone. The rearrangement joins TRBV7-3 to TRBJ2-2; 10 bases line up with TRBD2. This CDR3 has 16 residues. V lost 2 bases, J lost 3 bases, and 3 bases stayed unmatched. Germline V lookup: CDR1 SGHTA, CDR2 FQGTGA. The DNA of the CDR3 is TGTGCCAGCAGCTTAGGAGCGGGAGGGGACACCGGGGAGCTGTTTTTT. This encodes CASSLGAGGDTGELFF.

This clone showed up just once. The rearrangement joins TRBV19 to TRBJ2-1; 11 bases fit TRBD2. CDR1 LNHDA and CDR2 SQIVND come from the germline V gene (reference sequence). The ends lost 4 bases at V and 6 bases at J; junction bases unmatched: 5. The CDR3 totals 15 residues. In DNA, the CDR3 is TGTGCCAGTAGTACCCTAGCGGGAGGATCCAATGAGCAGTTCTTC. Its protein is CASSTLAGGSNEQFF.

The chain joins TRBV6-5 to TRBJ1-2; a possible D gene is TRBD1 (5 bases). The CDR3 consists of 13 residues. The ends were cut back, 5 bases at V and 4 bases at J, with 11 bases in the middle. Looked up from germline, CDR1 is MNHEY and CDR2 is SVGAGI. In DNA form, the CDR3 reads TGTGCCAGCAGTCCCGACGGGACCTATGGCTACACCTTC. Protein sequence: CASSPDGTYGYTF.

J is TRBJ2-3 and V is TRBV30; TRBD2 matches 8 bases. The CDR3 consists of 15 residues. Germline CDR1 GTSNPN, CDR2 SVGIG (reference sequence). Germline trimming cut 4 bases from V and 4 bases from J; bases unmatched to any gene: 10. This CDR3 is CAWTLVRGGPDTQYF. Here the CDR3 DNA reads TGTGCCTGGACCCTAGTTCGGGGGGGGCCAGATACGCAGTATTTT.

CDR3 DNA sequence: TGCGCCAGCAGCTTTGGACTAGCGGGGGGGCGTCTTACAGATACGCAGTATTTT. Protein product: CASSFGLAGGRLTDTQYF. This chain joins TRBV5-1 and TRBJ2-3, with 15 positions matching TRBD2. There are 18 residues in the CDR3. The junction had 7 bases not matched to a gene; V was cut back by 2 bases and J by 3 bases. CDR1 is SGHRS and CDR2 is YFSETQ in the germline V gene.

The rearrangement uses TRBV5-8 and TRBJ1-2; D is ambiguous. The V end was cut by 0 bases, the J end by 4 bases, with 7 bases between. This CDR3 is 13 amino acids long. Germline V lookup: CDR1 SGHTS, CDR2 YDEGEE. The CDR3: CASSLAGIYGYTF. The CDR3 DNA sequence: TGTGCCAGCAGCTTGGCGGGGATCTATGGCTACACCTTC.

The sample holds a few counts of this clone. The CDR3 DNA reads TGTGCCAGCAGCCACCTGTCAGCGGGAGCCAAAAACATTCAGTACTTC. Residues: CASSHLSAGAKNIQYF. V usage is TRBV11-2 and J usage is TRBJ2-4; D may be TRBD2 (6 bases). The CDR3 runs 16 residues. V lost 5 bases and J 0 bases, leaving 14 bases between the germline ends. Per the germline V gene, CDR1 is SGHAT and CDR2 is FQNNGV.

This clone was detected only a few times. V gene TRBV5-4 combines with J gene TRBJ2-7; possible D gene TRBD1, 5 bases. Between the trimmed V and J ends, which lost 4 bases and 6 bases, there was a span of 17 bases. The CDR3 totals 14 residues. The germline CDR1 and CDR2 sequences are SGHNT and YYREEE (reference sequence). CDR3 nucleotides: TGTGCCAGCAGCGGGGTTGGATCAGGGCGCGAGCAGTACTTC. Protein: CASSGVGSGREQYF.

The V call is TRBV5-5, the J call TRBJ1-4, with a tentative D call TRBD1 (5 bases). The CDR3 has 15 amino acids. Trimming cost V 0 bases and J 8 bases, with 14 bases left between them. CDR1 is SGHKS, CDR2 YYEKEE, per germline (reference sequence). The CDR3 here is CASSLGEPWGEKLFF. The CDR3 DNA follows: TGTGCCAGCAGCTTGGGTGAACCCTGGGGGGAAAAACTGTTTTTT.

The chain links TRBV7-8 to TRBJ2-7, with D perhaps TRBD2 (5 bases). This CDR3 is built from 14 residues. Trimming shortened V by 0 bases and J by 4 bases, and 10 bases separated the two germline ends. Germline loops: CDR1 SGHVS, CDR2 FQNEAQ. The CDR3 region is CASSLAGVRYEQYF. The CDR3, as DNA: TGTGCCAGCAGCTTAGCCGGGGTACGGTACGAGCAGTACTTC.

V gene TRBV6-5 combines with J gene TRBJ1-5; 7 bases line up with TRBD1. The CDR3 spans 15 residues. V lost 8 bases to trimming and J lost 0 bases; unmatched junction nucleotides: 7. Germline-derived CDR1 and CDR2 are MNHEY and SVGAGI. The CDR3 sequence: CASGPTGISNQPQHF. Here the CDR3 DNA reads TGTGCCAGCGGACCGACAGGGATTAGCAATCAGCCCCAGCATTTT.

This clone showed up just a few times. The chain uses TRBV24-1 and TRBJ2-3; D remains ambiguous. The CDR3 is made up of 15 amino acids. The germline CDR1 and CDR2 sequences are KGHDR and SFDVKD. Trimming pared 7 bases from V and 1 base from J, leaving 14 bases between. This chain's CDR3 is CATRSSGHGTDTQYF. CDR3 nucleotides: TGTGCCACCAGATCTTCTGGCCACGGCACAGATACGCAGTATTTT.

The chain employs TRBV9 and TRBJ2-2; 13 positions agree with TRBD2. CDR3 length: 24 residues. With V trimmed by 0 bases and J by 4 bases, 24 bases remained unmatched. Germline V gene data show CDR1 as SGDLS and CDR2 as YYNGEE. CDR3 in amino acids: CASSVDYRGRLTSGREGLTGELFF. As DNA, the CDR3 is TGTGCCAGCAGCGTAGACTACAGGGGGCGCCTAACTAGCGGGAGGGAGGGACTCACCGGGGAGCTGTTTTTT.